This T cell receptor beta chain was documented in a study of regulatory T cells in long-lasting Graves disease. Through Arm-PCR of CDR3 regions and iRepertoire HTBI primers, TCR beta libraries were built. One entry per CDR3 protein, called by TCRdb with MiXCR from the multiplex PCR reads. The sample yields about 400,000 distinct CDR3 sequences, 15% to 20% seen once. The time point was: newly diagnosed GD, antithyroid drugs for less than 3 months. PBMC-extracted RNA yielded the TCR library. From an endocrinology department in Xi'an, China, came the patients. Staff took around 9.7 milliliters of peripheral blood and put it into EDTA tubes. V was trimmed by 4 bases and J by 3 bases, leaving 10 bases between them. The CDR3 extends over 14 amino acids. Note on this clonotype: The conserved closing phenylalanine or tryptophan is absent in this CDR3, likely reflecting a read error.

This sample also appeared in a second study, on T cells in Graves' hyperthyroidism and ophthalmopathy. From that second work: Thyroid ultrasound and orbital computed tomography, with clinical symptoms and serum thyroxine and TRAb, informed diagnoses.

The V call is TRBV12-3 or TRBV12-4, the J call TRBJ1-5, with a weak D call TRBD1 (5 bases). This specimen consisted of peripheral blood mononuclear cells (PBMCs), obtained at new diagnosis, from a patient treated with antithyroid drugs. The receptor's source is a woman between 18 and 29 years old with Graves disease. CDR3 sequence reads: CASSSTGLNQPQHL. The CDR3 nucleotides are TGTGCCAGCAGTTCAACAGGACTCAATCAGCCCCAGCATCTT.